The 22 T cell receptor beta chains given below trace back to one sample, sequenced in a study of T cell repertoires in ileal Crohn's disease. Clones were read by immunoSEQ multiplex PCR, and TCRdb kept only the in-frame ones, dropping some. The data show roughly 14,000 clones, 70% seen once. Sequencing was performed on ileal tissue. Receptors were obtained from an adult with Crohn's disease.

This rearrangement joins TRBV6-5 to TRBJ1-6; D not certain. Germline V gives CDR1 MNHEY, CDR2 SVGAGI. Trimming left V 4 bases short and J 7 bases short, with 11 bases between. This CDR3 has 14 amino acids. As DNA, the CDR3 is TGTGCCAGCAGTTCCGGGAGTTGGAATTCACCCCTCCACTTT. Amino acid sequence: CASSSGSWNSPLHF.

The DNA for the CDR3 is TGCGCCAGCAGCGCCTCGGGACGGCAAAATGAAAAACTGTTTTTT. This encodes CASSASGRQNEKLFF. The chain employs TRBV5-1 and TRBJ1-4; D might be TRBD1 (5 bases). The germline V gene encodes CDR1 SGHRS and CDR2 YFSETQ. The CDR3 covers 15 residues. With 4 bases removed from V and 5 bases from J, the gap between germline ends came to 15 bases.

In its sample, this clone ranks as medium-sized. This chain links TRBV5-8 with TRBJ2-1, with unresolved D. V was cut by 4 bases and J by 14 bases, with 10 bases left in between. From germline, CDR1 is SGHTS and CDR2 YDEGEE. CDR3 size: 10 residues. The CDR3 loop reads CASSRTQKFF. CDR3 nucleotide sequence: TGTGCCAGCAGCCGCACTCAAAAGTTCTTC.

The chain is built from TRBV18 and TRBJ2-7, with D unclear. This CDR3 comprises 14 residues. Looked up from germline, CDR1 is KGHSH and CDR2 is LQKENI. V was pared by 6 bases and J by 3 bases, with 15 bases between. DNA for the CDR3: TGTGCCAGCTCTCCCCTGGACCAAAGCTACGAGCAGTACTTC. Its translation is CASSPLDQSYEQYF.

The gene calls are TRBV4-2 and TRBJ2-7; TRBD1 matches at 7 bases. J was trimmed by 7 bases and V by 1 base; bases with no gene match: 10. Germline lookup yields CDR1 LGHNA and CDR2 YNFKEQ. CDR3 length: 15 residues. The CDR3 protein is CASSQAGTAFVEQYF. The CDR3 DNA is TGTGCCAGCAGCCAAGCCGGGACAGCCTTCGTGGAGCAGTACTTC.

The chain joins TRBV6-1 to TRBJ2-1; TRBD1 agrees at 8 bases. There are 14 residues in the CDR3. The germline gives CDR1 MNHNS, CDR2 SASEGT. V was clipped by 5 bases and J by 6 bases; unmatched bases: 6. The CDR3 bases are TGTGCCAGCAGTCCCCCGGACAGGGCCAATGAGCAGTTCTTC. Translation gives CASSPPDRANEQFF.

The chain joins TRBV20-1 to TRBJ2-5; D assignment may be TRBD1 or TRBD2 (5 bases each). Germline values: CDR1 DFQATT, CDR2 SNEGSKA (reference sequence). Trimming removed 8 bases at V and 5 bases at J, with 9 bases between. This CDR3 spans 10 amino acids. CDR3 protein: CSTGLETQYF. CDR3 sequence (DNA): TGCAGTACGGGGCTGGAGACCCAGTACTTC.

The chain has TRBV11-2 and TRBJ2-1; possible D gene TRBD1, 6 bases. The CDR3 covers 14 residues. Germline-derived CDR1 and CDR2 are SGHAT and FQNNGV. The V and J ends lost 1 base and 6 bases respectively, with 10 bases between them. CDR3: CASSLVQGGNEQFF. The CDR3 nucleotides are TGTGCCAGCAGCTTAGTACAGGGTGGCAATGAGCAGTTCTTC. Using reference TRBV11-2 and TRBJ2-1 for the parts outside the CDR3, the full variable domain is EAGVAQSPRYKIIEKRQSVAFWCNPISGHATLYWYQQILGQGPKLLIQFQNNGVVDDSQLPKDRFSAERLKGVDSTLKIQPAKLEDSAVYLCASSLVQGGNEQFFGPGTRLTVL.

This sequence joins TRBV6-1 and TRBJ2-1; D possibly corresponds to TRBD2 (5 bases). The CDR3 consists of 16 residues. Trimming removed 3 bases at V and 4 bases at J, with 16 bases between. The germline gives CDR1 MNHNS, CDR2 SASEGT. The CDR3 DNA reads TGTGCCAGCAGTGATAATGGCGGACTGCCGTACAATGAGCAGTTCTTC. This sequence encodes CASSDNGGLPYNEQFF.

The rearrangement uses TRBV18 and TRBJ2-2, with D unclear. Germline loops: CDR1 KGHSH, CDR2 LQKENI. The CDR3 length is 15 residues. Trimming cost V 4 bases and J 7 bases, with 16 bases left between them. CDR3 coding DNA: TGTGCCAGCTCACTCCTAAGGGCCGATAGCGGGGAGCTGTTTTTT. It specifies CASSLLRADSGELFF.

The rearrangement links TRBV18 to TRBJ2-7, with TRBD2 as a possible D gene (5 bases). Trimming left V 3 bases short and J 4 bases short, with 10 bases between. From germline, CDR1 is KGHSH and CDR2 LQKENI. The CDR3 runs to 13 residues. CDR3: CASSPAGEYEQYF. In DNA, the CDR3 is TGTGCCAGCTCACCCGCGGGCGAGTACGAGCAGTACTTC.

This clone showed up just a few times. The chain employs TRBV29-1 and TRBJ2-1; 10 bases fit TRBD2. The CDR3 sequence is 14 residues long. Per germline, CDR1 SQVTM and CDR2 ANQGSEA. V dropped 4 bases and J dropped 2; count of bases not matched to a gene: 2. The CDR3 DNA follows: TGCAGCGTTGCCCTAGCGGGGGCCTACAATGAGCAGTTCTTC. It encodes CSVALAGAYNEQFF.

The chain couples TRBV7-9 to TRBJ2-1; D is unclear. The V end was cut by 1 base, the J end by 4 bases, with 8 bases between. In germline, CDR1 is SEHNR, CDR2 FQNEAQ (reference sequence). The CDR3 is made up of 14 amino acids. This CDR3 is CASSLVGPYNEQFF. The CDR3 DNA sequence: TGTGCCAGCAGCTTAGTGGGCCCGTACAATGAGCAGTTCTTC.

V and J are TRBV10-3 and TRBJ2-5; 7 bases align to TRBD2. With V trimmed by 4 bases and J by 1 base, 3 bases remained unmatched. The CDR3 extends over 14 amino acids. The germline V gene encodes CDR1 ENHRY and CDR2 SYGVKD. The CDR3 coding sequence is TGTGCCATCAGTGGCGGGGGACGCCAAGAGACCCAGTACTTC. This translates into CAISGGGRQETQYF.

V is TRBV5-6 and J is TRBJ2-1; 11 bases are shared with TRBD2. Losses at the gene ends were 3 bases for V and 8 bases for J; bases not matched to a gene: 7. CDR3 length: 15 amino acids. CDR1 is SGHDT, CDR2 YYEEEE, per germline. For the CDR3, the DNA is TGTGCCAGCAGCTCCGGGACTAGCGGATTCGATGAGCAGTTCTTC. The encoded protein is CASSSGTSGFDEQFF.

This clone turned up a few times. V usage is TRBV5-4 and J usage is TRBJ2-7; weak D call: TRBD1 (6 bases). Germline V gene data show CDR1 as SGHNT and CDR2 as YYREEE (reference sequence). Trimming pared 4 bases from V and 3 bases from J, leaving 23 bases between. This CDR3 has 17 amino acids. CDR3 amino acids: CASSVQGKRALDYEQYF. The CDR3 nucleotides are TGTGCCAGCAGCGTACAGGGAAAACGTGCCTTGGACTACGAGCAGTACTTC.

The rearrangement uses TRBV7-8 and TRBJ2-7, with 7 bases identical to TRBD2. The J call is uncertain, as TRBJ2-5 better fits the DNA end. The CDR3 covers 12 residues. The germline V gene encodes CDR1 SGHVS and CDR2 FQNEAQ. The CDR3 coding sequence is TGTGCCAGCAGCCCCTTAGCGGGGACCCAGTACTTC. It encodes CASSPLAGTQYF.

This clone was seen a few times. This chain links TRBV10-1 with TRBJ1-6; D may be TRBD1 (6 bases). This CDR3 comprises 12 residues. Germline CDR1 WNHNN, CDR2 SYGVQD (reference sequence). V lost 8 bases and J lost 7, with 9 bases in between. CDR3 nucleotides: TGCGCCAGCCAAGGGACAAATTCACCCCTCCACTTT. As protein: CASQGTNSPLHF.

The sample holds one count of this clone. The CDR3 DNA reads as TGTGCCAGCTCACCACGGGCTGTCTCTGGAAACACCATATATTTT. Protein product: CASSPRAVSGNTIYF. The genes are TRBV18 and TRBJ1-3; D is unclear. Trimming removed 1 base at V and 0 bases at J, with 7 bases between. Germline CDR1 reads KGHSH; CDR2 reads LQKENI. CDR3 length: 15 amino acids. The variable domain in full, completed from reference TRBV18 and TRBJ1-3, reads NAGVMQNPRHLVRRRGQEARLRCSPMKGHSHVYWYRQLPEEGLKFMVYLQKENIIDESGMPKERFSAEFPKEGPSILRIQQVVRGDSAAYFCASSPRAVSGNTIYFGEGSWLTVV.

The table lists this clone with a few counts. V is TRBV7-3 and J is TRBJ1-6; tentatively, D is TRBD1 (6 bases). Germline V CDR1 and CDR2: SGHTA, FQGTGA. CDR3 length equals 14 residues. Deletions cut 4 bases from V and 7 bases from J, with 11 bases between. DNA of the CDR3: TGTGCCAGCAGCTCACAGGGTAGGAATTCACCCCTCCACTTT. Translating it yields CASSSQGRNSPLHF.

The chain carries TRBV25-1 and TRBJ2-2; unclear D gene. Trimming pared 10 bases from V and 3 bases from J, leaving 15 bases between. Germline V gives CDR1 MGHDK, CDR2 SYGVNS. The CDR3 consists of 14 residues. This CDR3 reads CATSNRPDTGELFF. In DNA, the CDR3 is TGTGCCACCTCAAATCGCCCAGACACCGGGGAGCTGTTTTTT.

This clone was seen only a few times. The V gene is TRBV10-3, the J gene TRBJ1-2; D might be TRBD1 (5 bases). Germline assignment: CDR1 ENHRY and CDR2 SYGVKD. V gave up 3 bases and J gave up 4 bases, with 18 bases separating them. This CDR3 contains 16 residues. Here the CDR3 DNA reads TGTGCCATCAGTGATAGAGCGCGTGGGGGGAGCTATGGCTACACCTTC. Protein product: CAISDRARGGSYGYTF.